The entry below describes one TCR beta chain. The data stem from a study of control samples from healthy donors and cancer patients. V gave up 1 base and J gave up 3 bases; unmatched junction bases: 6. Germline V gene data show CDR1 as LNHDA and CDR2 as SQIVND (reference sequence). This CDR3 comprises 16 residues. Method: immunoSEQ multiplex PCR; TCRdb's copy keeps in-frame clones and lacks some. The sample holds some 120,000 clones, about 95% seen once. Sequenced: blood. The TCR sequence derives from a man younger than 45 in good health. The chain employs TRBV19 and TRBJ2-3, with TRBD1 matching 8 bases. The CDR3 sequence: CASSIVSTGETDTQYF. The CDR3 nucleotides are TGTGCCAGTAGTATAGTCTCGACAGGGGAAACAGATACGCAGTATTTT. Drawing the rest from reference TRBV19 and TRBJ2-3, the complete variable domain is DGGITQSPKYLFRKEGQNVTLSCEQNLNHDAMYWYRQDPGQGLRLIYYSQIVNDFQKGDIAEGYSVSREKKESFPLTVTSAQKNPTAFYLCASSIVSTGETDTQYFGPGTRLTVL.